This T cell receptor (beta chain) was identified during a study of blood T cell repertoires in COVID-19. Study-level background: Spain, Italy and the United States supplied samples that represented acute and convalescent COVID-19. From T cells, B-cell-depleted T cells, or PBMCs came the material, which was cDNA or gDNA.

Recovered Cohort 3 donors showed two negative PCRs, clearance, or symptom resolution. The protocol was immunoSEQ multiplex PCR, while the TCRdb copy is restricted to in-frame clones and leaves out a portion. The profile shows about 270,000 clones, roughly 90% of them singletons. From germline, CDR1 is SGDLS and CDR2 YYNGEE. The CDR3 covers 15 residues. Unmatched junction bases numbered 10, after V lost 3 bases and J lost 5 bases. This clonotype originated in a woman in her forties or fifties who had recovered from COVID-19. The V gene is TRBV9, the J gene TRBJ2-5; TRBD1 matches 7 bases. Sequences were obtained from PBMCs or T cells enriched from blood (not recorded which). The CDR3 nucleotides are TGTGCCAGCAGCGAGGGGACAGCAGGGGCGGAGACCCAGTACTTC. This translates into CASSEGTAGAETQYF.